The TCR beta chain described here comes from a study of blood T cell repertoires in COVID-19. Study-wide background: Whether acute or convalescent, the COVID-19 samples came from the United States, Italy and Spain. From T cells, B-cell-depleted T cells, or PBMCs came the material, which was cDNA or gDNA.

Germline V gene lookup returns CDR1 SGHRS and CDR2 YFSETQ. The CDR3 spans 17 residues. Trimming removed 3 bases at V and 0 bases at J, with 15 bases between. Original methodology: Quantification of nucleated cells was approximated via reference gene primer amplification. Assay used: immunoSEQ multiplex PCR; TCRdb lists only in-frame clones, some missing. For V, J and clone size, that table is used; D and trimming come from the DNA. The sample comprises some 200,000 clones, approximately 85% of which are singletons, and over 2% rests with the top ten. Sequencing was performed on peripheral blood. This chain links TRBV5-1 with TRBJ2-2, with a possible D match to TRBD1 (6 bases). This TCR derives from a woman in her 70s with COVID-19, enrolled during active disease. The CDR3 coding sequence is TGCGCCAGCAGCTCGGGACAAATAAACGCGAACACCGGGGAGCTGTTTTTT. Translating gives CASSSGQINANTGELFF.